Below are 10 T cell receptor beta chains sequenced from a single sample in a study of blood T cell repertoires in COVID-19. The assay was immunoSEQ multiplex PCR, and TCRdb's table has in-frame clones only and misses some. The data contain about 230,000 clones, more than 80% of them singletons. The specimen was peripheral blood. These receptors all stem from a man aged 30 to 39 with COVID-19, enrolled during active disease.

The rearrangement links TRBV2 to TRBJ1-2; 10 bases fit TRBD1. Trimming took 7 bases from V and 12 from J; bases not matched to a gene: 11. The CDR3 covers 13 residues. Germline V gene data show CDR1 as SNHLY and CDR2 as FYNNEI. This CDR3 is CASTGGGDRGNTF. CDR3 nucleotide sequence: TGTGCCAGCACCGGGGGTGGGGACAGGGGAAACACCTTC.

This chain connects TRBV10-3 to TRBJ1-1; 8 bases agree with TRBD1. The CDR3 loop spans 15 amino acids. The V gene end was trimmed by 2 bases and the J gene end by 6 bases; junction bases not matched to a gene: 8. CDR1 is ENHRY, CDR2 SYGVKD, per germline. CDR3 residues: CAISEGQGGKAEAFF. The CDR3 coding sequence is TGTGCCATCAGTGAGGGACAGGGTGGAAAGGCTGAAGCTTTCTTT.

At least ten counts were recorded for this clone. The chain combines TRBV7-2 with TRBJ1-1; D ambiguous. V was clipped by 4 bases and J by 7 bases, with 13 bases between them. CDR1 is SGHTA, CDR2 FQGNSA, per germline. The CDR3 loop spans 13 amino acids. CDR3 in amino acids: CASSSGGRIEAFF. The CDR3 DNA reads TGTGCCAGCAGCTCCGGCGGGAGAATTGAAGCTTTCTTT.

V is TRBV12-3 or TRBV12-4 and J is TRBJ1-4; perhaps TRBD1 as D (5 bases). This CDR3 spans 13 amino acids. Trimming stripped 6 bases from V and 8 bases from J, with 13 bases between. CDR3 amino acids: CASRGPVGEKLFF. The CDR3 DNA reads TGTGCCAGCAGGGGGCCTGTCGGCGAAAAACTGTTTTTT.

This chain connects TRBV4-1 to TRBJ1-5; weak D call: TRBD1 (5 bases). Trimming cost V 0 bases and J 4 bases, with 10 bases left between them. The germline CDR1 and CDR2 sequences are MGHRA and YSYEKL. The CDR3 has 15 residues. The CDR3 is CASSQDGAGNQPQHF. For the CDR3, the DNA is TGCGCCAGCAGCCAAGATGGGGCAGGTAATCAGCCCCAGCATTTT.

The chain joins TRBV15 to TRBJ2-3; no firm D call. Germline CDR1 and CDR2: LNHNV and YYDKDF (reference sequence). The CDR3 sequence is 12 residues long. Trimming shortened V by 1 base and J by 6 bases, and 5 bases separated the two germline ends. The CDR3, as DNA: TGTGCCACCAGCAGAGGCAGTGATACGCAGTATTTT. Its translation is CATSRGSDTQYF.

The CDR3 loop is CASDRGPQFF. Written as DNA, the CDR3 is TGTGCCAGCGACAGGGGGCCCCAGTTCTTC. The J gene is TRBJ2-1, the V gene TRBV6-5, with 10 positions matching TRBD1. Trimming removed 8 bases from V and 13 bases from J; junction bases left unmatched: 2. The CDR3 spans 10 residues. The germline gives CDR1 MNHEY, CDR2 SVGAGI.

The count of this clone is one. The chain joins TRBV5-1 to TRBJ2-5, with 7 bases lining up with TRBD1. V gave up 3 bases and J gave up 5 bases; unmatched junction bases: 1. The CDR3 runs to 12 residues. Germline V gives CDR1 SGHRS, CDR2 YFSETQ. CDR3: CASSSQGETQYF. CDR3 bases: TGCGCCAGCAGCTCACAGGGGGAGACCCAGTACTTC.

The chain carries TRBV18 and TRBJ1-5, with a possible D match to TRBD1 (5 bases). The V end was cut by 1 base, the J end by 7 bases, with 11 bases between. The CDR3 totals 14 residues. Germline CDR1 KGHSH, CDR2 LQKENI. The CDR3 DNA follows: TGTGCCAGCTCACCACGGGAGGGGAGCCAGCCCCAGCATTTT. It encodes CASSPREGSQPQHF.

V gene TRBV14 combines with J gene TRBJ2-2; 7 bases agree with TRBD2. Germline loops: CDR1 SGHDN, CDR2 FVKESK. Losses at the gene ends were 5 bases for V and 4 bases for J; bases not matched to a gene: 7. The CDR3 runs to 15 residues. Here the CDR3 DNA reads TGTGCCAGCAGCAACCGACTAGCCCGCACCGGGGAGCTGTTTTTT. As protein: CASSNRLARTGELFF.